This T cell receptor beta chain was observed in a study of T-cell reconstitution after alpha-beta-depleted transplantation in children. V was trimmed by 5 bases and J by 5 bases, leaving 19 bases between them. This CDR3 has 15 amino acids. Germline CDR1 and CDR2: SEHNR and FQNEAQ (reference sequence). The TCRbeta library incorporated unique molecular identifiers. TCRdb fed the PCR reads into MiXCR, producing one record per CDR3 protein. The table has a few hundred thousand distinct CDR3 sequences, approximately 10% seen once. This clonotype was found a few times. The TCR comes from a human donor who donated a stem cell graft to a child with acute lymphoblastic leukemia. The specimen was PBMCs from the stem cell graft donor, collected from the stem cell graft. This chain joins TRBV7-9 and TRBJ2-7, with D tentatively TRBD1 (6 bases). The CDR3 region is CASSRSGAIGHEQYF. Here the CDR3 DNA reads TGTGCCAGCAGCCGGTCAGGGGCCATTGGGCACGAGCAGTACTTC.